Each of the 21 T cell receptor beta chains below was sequenced from the same sample in a study of shared clonotypes between healthy human individuals. Profiling relied on immunoSEQ multiplex PCR, and the TCRdb table lists in-frame clones only, not all of them. The sample carries over 400,000 clones, roughly 80% recorded once. Material: PBMCs. The origin of the receptors is a woman between 40 and 55 years old in good health. Some clones in this sample may be carry-over from other donors' samples.

The chain joins TRBV7-9 to TRBJ2-7; D call uncertain. Between the trimmed V and J ends, which lost 3 bases and 7 bases, there was a span of 13 bases. The CDR3 is 13 residues long. In germline, CDR1 is SEHNR, CDR2 FQNEAQ (reference sequence). CDR3 protein: CASSFQPGSEQYF. CDR3 DNA sequence: TGTGCCAGCAGCTTCCAGCCGGGCTCGGAGCAGTACTTC.

The chain couples TRBV6-4 to TRBJ2-2; D may be TRBD1 (6 bases). Germline CDR1 and CDR2: MRHNA and SNTAGT. CDR3 size: 16 residues. V was trimmed by 5 bases and J by 3 bases, leaving 16 bases between them. CDR3 coding DNA: TGTGCCAGCAGTCCAGGGGAAGGATCCGACACCGGGGAGCTGTTTTTT. Its protein is CASSPGEGSDTGELFF.

The J gene is TRBJ1-2, the V gene TRBV7-2; TRBD1 agrees at 7 bases. Germline V gene sequence: CDR1 SGHTA, CDR2 FQGNSA. V lost 1 base, J lost 6 bases, and 8 bases stayed unmatched. The CDR3 spans 15 residues. CDR3 coding DNA: TGTGCCAGCAGCTTAGAGGTGGGACAGCATCATGGCTACACCTTC. It translates to CASSLEVGQHHGYTF.

This chain links TRBV6-1 with TRBJ2-4; 7 bases align to TRBD2. With 2 bases clipped from V and 11 bases from J, the junction kept 9 bases outside the gene matches. This CDR3 contains 14 residues. Germline V gives CDR1 MNHNS, CDR2 SASEGT. The CDR3 is CASSESGTNNLQYF. Here the CDR3 DNA reads TGTGCCAGCAGTGAATCCGGGACTAACAACCTTCAGTACTTC.

The gene calls are TRBV28 and TRBJ1-5, with unresolved D. The CDR3 consists of 14 residues. The germline V and J ends were trimmed by 6 bases and 1 base, with 10 bases remaining between them. Germline assignment: CDR1 MDHEN and CDR2 SYDVKM. CDR3 protein: CASRLPGSNQPQHF. CDR3 nucleotides: TGTGCCAGCAGGCTTCCGGGGAGCAATCAGCCCCAGCATTTT.

The chain recombines TRBV18 with TRBJ1-1; 8 nucleotides match TRBD1. The V gene end was trimmed by 0 bases and the J gene end by 3 bases; junction bases not matched to a gene: 9. The CDR3 consists of 17 residues. Germline V CDR1 and CDR2: KGHSH, LQKENI. The CDR3 spells CASSPPGGGQGDTEAFF. Here the CDR3 DNA reads TGTGCCAGCTCACCACCGGGGGGAGGACAGGGTGACACTGAAGCTTTCTTT.

J is TRBJ2-3 and V is TRBV2, with a weak D call TRBD2 (6 bases). Germline loops: CDR1 SNHLY, CDR2 FYNNEI. Trimming left V 8 bases short and J 2 bases short, with 8 bases between. The CDR3 spans 12 residues. This chain's CDR3 is CASGTVTDTQYF. The CDR3 DNA reads TGTGCCAGCGGGACTGTCACAGATACGCAGTATTTT.

The rearrangement uses TRBV7-9 and TRBJ2-7, with a tentative D call TRBD1 (7 bases). Trimming removed 3 bases at V and 0 bases at J, with 15 bases between. This CDR3 contains 16 residues. Germline CDR1 SEHNR, CDR2 FQNEAQ (reference sequence). The CDR3 loop is CASSFTRRDSSYEQYF. Here the CDR3 DNA reads TGTGCCAGCAGCTTCACGAGGCGGGACAGCTCCTACGAGCAGTACTTC.

This clone was found a few times. V gene TRBV28 combines with J gene TRBJ1-1; possibly TRBD1 for D (6 bases). The CDR3 totals 12 residues. The germline CDR1 and CDR2 sequences are MDHEN and SYDVKM. Trimming shortened V by 5 bases and J by 11 bases, and 15 bases separated the two germline ends. Here the CDR3 reads CASSPEDRKAFF. In nucleotides, the CDR3 is TGTGCCAGCAGTCCGGAAGACAGGAAGGCTTTCTTT. The whole variable domain, filled in from reference TRBV28 and TRBJ1-1, reads DVKVTQSSRYLVKRTGEKVFLECVQDMDHENMFWYRQDPGLGLRLIYFSYDVKMKEKGDIPEGYSVSREKKERFSLILESASTNQTSMYLCASSPEDRKAFFGQGTRLTVV.

The chain recombines TRBV27 with TRBJ1-2; D unclear. The length of the CDR3 is 12 residues. Deletions cut 5 bases from V and 6 bases from J, with 10 bases between. Germline-derived CDR1 and CDR2 are MNHEY and SMNVEV (reference sequence). DNA for the CDR3: TGTGCCAGCAGTGGCCCAATGGATGGCTACACCTTC. Translating it yields CASSGPMDGYTF.

This chain uses TRBV7-9 with TRBJ1-1; 7 nucleotides agree with TRBD1. Trimming removed 4 bases from V and 8 bases from J; junction bases left unmatched: 10. Per germline, CDR1 SEHNR and CDR2 FQNEAQ (reference sequence). The CDR3 is made up of 14 amino acids. The CDR3 DNA follows: TGTGCCAGCAGCTCCGGAACAGGGGATCCCGAAGCTTTCTTT. This codes for CASSSGTGDPEAFF.

In nucleotides, the CDR3 is TGTGCCATCAGTGAGTCCACCGGGACAGGCTCCTACAATGAGCAGTTCTTC. This gives the protein CAISESTGTGSYNEQFF. The J gene is TRBJ2-1, the V gene TRBV10-3; 8 nucleotides line up with TRBD1. Germline-derived CDR1 and CDR2 are ENHRY and SYGVKD. The V segment lost 0 bases and the J segment 0 bases; nucleotides outside the gene matches: 4. The CDR3 runs 17 residues.

The gene calls are TRBV19 and TRBJ2-2; TRBD2 matches at 14 bases. Germline trimming cut 8 bases from V and 6 bases from J; bases unmatched to any gene: 2. CDR3 length: 14 amino acids. Germline loops: CDR1 LNHDA, CDR2 SQIVND (reference sequence). The CDR3: CASGTSGSPGELFF. Written as DNA, the CDR3 is TGTGCCAGTGGGACTAGCGGGAGCCCCGGGGAGCTGTTTTTT.

The V call is TRBV28, the J call TRBJ2-1; a weak D match, TRBD2 (5 bases). This CDR3 comprises 13 residues. Germline lookup yields CDR1 MDHEN and CDR2 SYDVKM. Between the trimmed V and J ends, which lost 6 bases and 4 bases, there was a span of 10 bases. This CDR3 is CASRFTRYNEQFF. The DNA of the CDR3 is TGTGCCAGCAGATTCACTAGGTACAATGAGCAGTTCTTC. The full variable domain, in which reference TRBV28 and TRBJ2-1 provide the parts outside the CDR3, is DVKVTQSSRYLVKRTGEKVFLECVQDMDHENMFWYRQDPGLGLRLIYFSYDVKMKEKGDIPEGYSVSREKKERFSLILESASTNQTSMYLCASRFTRYNEQFFGPGTRLTVL.

The rearrangement uses TRBV7-6 and TRBJ1-4; no clear D gene. The V and J ends lost 5 bases and 8 bases respectively, with 12 bases between them. Germline CDR1 reads SGHVS; CDR2 reads FNYEAQ. The CDR3 loop spans 13 amino acids. The CDR3 here is CASSVSEIEKLFF. Written as DNA, the CDR3 is TGTGCCAGCAGCGTCTCGGAGATCGAAAAACTGTTTTTT.

The genes are TRBV19 and TRBJ1-2; possibly TRBD1 for D (6 bases). CDR1 and CDR2 (germline): LNHDA, SQIVND (reference sequence). Trimming cost V 0 bases and J 3 bases, with 8 bases left between them. The CDR3 loop spans 14 amino acids. CDR3 in DNA: TGTGCCAGTAGTATAGAAGCAGGGGACTATGGCTACACCTTC. Encoded protein: CASSIEAGDYGYTF.

This chain joins TRBV28 and TRBJ1-1, with 10 bases fitting TRBD1. The CDR3 covers 17 residues. The germline gives CDR1 MDHEN, CDR2 SYDVKM. Germline trimming cut 3 bases from V and 5 bases from J; bases unmatched to any gene: 12. In DNA, the CDR3 is TGTGCCAGCAGTTTTGTCCCGGGACAGGGGCCCGGTACTGAAGCTTTCTTT. Its translation is CASSFVPGQGPGTEAFF.

This clone was detected a few times. CDR3 sequence reads: CAISESEEMEAFF. The DNA for the CDR3 is TGTGCCATCAGTGAGTCCGAGGAAATGGAAGCTTTCTTT. The V call is TRBV10-3, the J call TRBJ1-1; D not resolved. The CDR3 loop spans 13 amino acids. The V gene's germline CDR1 is ENHRY and CDR2 SYGVKD. Trimming stripped 0 bases from V and 8 bases from J, with 10 bases between.

The chain is built from TRBV10-3 and TRBJ1-4, with D uncertain. CDR1 and CDR2 (germline): ENHRY, SYGVKD. Trimming took off 6 bases at V and 5 bases at J, with 16 bases between the two ends. The length of the CDR3 is 15 residues. This chain's CDR3 is CAIRTGQSENEKLFF. The CDR3 DNA sequence: TGTGCCATCAGGACGGGTCAGTCGGAAAATGAAAAACTGTTTTTT.

V usage is TRBV5-1 and J usage is TRBJ2-3; 8 bases map to TRBD2. The CDR3 sequence is 15 residues long. Germline trimming cut 4 bases from V and 7 bases from J; bases unmatched to any gene: 11. The germline CDR1 and CDR2 sequences are SGHRS and YFSETQ. Here the CDR3 DNA reads TGCGCCAGCAGCCCTCAGAGCGGGAGCGAAAATACGCAGTATTTT. It encodes CASSPQSGSENTQYF. Supplemented by reference TRBV5-1 and TRBJ2-3, the full variable domain reads KAGVTQTPRYLIKTRGQQVTLSCSPISGHRSVSWYQQTPGQGLQFLFEYFSETQRNKGNFPGRFSGRQFSNSRSEMNVSTLELGDSALYLCASSPQSGSENTQYFGPGTRLTVL.

This clone was counted between two and nine times. One end of the junction is discordant with germline, which a read error may explain. The chain recombines TRBV7-7 with TRBJ2-2, with D possibly being TRBD1 or TRBD2 (6 bases each). Germline V gives CDR1 SSHAT, CDR2 FNYEAQ (reference sequence). CDR3 length: 15 residues. CDR3 region: CASSPSWGATGELFF. CDR3 in DNA: TGTGCTAGCAGCCCTTCGTGGGGGGCCACCGGGGAGCTGTTTTTT. Based on the CDR3 plus reference TRBV7-7 and TRBJ2-2, the full variable domain is GAGVSQSPRYKVTKRGQDVTLRCDPISSHATLYWYQQALGQGPEFLTYFNYEAQPDKSGLPSDRFSAERPEGSISTLTIQRTEQRDSAMYRCASSPSWGATGELFFGEGSRLTVL.